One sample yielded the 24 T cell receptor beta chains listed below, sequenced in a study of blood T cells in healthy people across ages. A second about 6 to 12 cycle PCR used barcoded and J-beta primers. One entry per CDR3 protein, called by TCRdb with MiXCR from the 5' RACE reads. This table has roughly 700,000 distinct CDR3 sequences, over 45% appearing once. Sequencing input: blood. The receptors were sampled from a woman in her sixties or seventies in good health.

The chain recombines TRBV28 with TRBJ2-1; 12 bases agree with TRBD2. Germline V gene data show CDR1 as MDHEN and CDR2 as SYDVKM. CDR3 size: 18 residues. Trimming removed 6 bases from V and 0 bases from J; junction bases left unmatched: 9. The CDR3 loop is CASSTLAGGPSSYNEQFF. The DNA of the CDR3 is TGTGCCAGCAGCACACTAGCGGGAGGCCCGAGCTCCTACAATGAGCAGTTCTTC.

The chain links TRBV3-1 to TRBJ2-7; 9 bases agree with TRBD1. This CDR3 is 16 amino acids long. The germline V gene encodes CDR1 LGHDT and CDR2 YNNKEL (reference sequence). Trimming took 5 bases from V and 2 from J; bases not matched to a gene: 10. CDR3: CASSIERRTGAYEQYF. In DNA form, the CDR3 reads TGTGCCAGCAGCATCGAACGCCGGACAGGGGCCTACGAGCAGTACTTC.

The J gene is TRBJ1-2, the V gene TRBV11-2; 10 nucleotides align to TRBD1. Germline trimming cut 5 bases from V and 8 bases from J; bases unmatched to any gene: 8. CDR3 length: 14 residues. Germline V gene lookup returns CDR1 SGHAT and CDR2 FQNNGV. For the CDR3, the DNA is TGTGCCAGCAGCCCAACCCCGACAGGGGGCGGCTACACCTTC. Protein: CASSPTPTGGGYTF. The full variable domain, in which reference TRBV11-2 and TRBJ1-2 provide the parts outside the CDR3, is EAGVAQSPRYKIIEKRQSVAFWCNPISGHATLYWYQQILGQGPKLLIQFQNNGVVDDSQLPKDRFSAERLKGVDSTLKIQPAKLEDSAVYLCASSPTPTGGGYTFGSGTRLTVV.

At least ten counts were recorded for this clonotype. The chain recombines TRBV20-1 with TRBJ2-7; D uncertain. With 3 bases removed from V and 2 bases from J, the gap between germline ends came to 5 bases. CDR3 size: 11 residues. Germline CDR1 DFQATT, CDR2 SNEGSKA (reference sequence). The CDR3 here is CSASGTYEQYF. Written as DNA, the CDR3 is TGCAGTGCTAGCGGAACCTACGAGCAGTACTTC.

In DNA form, the CDR3 reads TGTGCCAGCAGCTCCCGGCGGACAGTTCAACAAGAGACCCAGTACTTC. Amino acids: CASSSRRTVQQETQYF. The V and J genes are TRBV21-1 and TRBJ2-5; TRBD1, the D gene given by the table, was not confirmed from the DNA. TRBV21-1 is an annotated pseudogene. The CDR3 runs to 16 residues.

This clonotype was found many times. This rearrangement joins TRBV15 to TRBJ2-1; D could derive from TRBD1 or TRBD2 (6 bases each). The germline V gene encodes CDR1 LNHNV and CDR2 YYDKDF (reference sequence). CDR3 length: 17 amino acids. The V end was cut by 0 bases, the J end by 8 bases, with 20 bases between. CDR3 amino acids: CATSRDMGGLASDEQFF. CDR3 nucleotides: TGTGCCACCAGCAGAGATATGGGGGGCCTAGCGTCCGATGAGCAGTTCTTC.

In DNA, the CDR3 is TGTGCCAGCAGTGATGATGTGGGACGCCGCTCCTACGAGCAGTACTTC. Protein: CASSDDVGRRSYEQYF. The chain carries TRBV6-4 and TRBJ2-7; D may match TRBD1 or TRBD2 (5 bases each). V lost 3 bases to trimming and J lost 0 bases, with 15 bases between them. The CDR3 contains 16 residues. Germline values: CDR1 MRHNA, CDR2 SNTAGT.

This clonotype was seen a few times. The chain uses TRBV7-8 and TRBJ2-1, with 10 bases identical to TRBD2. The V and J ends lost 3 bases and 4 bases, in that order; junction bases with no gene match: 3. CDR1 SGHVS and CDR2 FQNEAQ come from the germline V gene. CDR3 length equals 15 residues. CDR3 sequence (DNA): TGTGCCAGCAGCTTCGGGACTAGCGAGTACAATGAGCAGTTCTTC. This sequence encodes CASSFGTSEYNEQFF.

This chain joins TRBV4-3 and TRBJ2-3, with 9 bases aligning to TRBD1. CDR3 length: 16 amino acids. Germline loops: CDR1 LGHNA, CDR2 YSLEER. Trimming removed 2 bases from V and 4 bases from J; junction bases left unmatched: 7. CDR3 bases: TGCGCCAGCAGCCAACTTGGACAGGGGAGGGCAGATACGCAGTATTTT. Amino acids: CASSQLGQGRADTQYF.

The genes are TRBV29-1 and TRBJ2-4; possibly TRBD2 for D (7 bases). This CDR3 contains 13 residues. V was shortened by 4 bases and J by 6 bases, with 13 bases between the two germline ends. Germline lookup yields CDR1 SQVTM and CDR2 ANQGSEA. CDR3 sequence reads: CSVGGGERNIQYF. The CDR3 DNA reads TGCAGCGTTGGAGGGGGGGAGCGAAACATTCAGTACTTC.

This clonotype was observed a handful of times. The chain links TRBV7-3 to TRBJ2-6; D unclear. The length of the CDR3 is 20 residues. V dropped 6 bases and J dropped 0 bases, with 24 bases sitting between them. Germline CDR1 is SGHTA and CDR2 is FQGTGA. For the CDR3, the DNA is TGTGCCAGCAGTGGTGGCCTTACCAAGATGACCCCCTCTGGGGCCAACGTCCTGACTTTC. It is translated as CASSGGLTKMTPSGANVLTF. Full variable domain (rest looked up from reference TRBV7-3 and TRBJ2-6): GAGVSQTPSNKVTEKGKYVELRCDPISGHTALYWYRQSLGQGPEFLIYFQGTGAADDSGLPNDRFFAVRPEGSVSTLKIQRTERGDSAVYLCASSGGLTKMTPSGANVLTFGAGSRLTVL.

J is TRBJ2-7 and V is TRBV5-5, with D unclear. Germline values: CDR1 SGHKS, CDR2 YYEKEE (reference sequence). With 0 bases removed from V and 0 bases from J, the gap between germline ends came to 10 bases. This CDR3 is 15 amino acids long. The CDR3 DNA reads TGTGCCAGCAGCTTGGGGGTCAGGAGCTCCTACGAGCAGTACTTC. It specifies CASSLGVRSSYEQYF.

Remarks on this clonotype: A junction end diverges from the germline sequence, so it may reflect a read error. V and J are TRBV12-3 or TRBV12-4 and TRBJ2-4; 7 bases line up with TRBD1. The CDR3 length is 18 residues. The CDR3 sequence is CASRLGTATVVAKNIQYF. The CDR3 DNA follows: TGTGCCAGCAGGTTAGGGACAGCAACAGTAGTAGCCAAAAACATTCAGTACTTC.

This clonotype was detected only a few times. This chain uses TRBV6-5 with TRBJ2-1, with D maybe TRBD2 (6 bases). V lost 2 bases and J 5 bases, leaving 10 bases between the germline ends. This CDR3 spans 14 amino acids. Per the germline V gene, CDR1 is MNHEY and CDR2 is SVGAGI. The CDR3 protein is CASSYAGGDNEQFF. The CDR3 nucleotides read TGTGCCAGCAGTTACGCTGGCGGGGACAATGAGCAGTTCTTC.

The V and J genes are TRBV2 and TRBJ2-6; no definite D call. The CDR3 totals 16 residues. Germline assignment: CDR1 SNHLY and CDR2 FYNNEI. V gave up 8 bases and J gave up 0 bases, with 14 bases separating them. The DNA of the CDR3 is TGTGCCAGCCACACGACAAGGCACTCTGGGGCCAACGTCCTGACTTTC. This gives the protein CASHTTRHSGANVLTF.

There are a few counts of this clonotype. The CDR3 nucleotides read TGTGCCAGCACTTCTCGGAATGAGCAGTTCTTC. Protein sequence: CASTSRNEQFF. This chain joins TRBV2 and TRBJ2-1; D remains unclear. Germline CDR1 is SNHLY and CDR2 is FYNNEI. The CDR3 has 11 amino acids. Trimming shortened V by 7 bases and J by 7 bases, and 8 bases separated the two germline ends.

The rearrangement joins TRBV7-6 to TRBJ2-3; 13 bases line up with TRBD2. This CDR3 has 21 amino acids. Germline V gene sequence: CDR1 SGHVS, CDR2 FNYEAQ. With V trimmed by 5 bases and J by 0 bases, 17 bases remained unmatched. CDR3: CASSLRAGLTSGRYSTDTQYF. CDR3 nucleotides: TGTGCCAGCAGCCTCCGTGCGGGACTGACTAGCGGGAGGTATAGCACAGATACGCAGTATTTT.

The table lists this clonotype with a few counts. The CDR3 here is CAISDIEQYF. DNA for the CDR3: TGTGCCATCAGTGATATAGAGCAGTACTTC. The rearrangement joins TRBV10-3 to TRBJ2-7; D is undetermined. CDR1 is ENHRY, CDR2 SYGVKD, per germline. V was clipped by 3 bases and J by 7 bases, with 4 bases between them. This CDR3 comprises 10 residues.

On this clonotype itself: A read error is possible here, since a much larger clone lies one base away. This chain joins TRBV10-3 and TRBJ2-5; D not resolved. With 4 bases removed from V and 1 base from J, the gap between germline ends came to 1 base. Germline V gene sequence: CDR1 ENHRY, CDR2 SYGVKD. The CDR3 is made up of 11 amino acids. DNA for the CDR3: TGTGCCATCAGTGCCCAAGAGACCCAGTACTTC. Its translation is CAISAQETQYF.

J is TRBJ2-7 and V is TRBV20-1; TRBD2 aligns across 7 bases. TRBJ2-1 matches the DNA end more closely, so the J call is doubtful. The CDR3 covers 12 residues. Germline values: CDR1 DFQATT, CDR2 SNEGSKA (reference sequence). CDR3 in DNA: TGCAGTGCAAGGGGCGGGAGAAACGAGCAGTTCTTC. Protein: CSARGGRNEQFF.

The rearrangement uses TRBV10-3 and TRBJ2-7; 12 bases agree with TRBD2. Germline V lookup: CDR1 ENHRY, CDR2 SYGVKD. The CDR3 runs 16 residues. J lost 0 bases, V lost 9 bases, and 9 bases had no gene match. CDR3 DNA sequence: TGTGCCATTCGGACTAGCGGGGCTGTTTCCTCCTACGAGCAGTACTTC. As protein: CAIRTSGAVSSYEQYF.

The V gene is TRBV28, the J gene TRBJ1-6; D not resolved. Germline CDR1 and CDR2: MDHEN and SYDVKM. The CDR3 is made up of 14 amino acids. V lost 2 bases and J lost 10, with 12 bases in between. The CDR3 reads CASSLPGRTSPLHF. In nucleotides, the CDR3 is TGTGCCAGCAGTTTACCCGGACGTACGTCACCCCTCCACTTT.

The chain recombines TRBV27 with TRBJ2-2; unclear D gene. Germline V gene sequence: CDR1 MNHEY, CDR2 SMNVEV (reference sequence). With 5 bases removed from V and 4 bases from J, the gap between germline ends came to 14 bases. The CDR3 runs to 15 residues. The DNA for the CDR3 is TGTGCCAGCAGTATTTCCGCTTTGGGCACCGGGGAGCTGTTTTTT. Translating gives CASSISALGTGELFF.

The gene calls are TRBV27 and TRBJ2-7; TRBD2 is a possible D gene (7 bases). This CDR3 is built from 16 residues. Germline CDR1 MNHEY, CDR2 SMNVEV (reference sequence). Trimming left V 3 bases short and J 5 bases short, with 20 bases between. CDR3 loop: CASSFGAGAAVHEQYF. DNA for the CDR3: TGTGCCAGCAGTTTCGGGGCGGGGGCCGCCGTCCACGAGCAGTACTTC.